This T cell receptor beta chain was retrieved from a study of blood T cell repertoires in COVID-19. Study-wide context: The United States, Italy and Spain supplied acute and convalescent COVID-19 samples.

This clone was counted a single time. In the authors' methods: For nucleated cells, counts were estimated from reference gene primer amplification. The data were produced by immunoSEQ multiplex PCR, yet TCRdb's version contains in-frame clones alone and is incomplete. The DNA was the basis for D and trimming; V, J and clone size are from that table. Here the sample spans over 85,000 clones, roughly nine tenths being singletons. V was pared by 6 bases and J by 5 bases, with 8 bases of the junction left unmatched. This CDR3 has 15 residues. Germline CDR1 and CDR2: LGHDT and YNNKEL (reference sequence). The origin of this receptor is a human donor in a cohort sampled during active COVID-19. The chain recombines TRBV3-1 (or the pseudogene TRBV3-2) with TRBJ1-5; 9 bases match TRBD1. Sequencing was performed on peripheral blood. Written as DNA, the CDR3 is TGTGCCAGCAGTCTCTCAGACAGGGGGGATCAGCCCCAGCATTTT. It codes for CASSLSDRGDQPQHF.